The 24 T cell receptor beta chains below come from one sample, sequenced in a study of T-cell reconstitution after alpha-beta-depleted transplantation in children (dated by TCRdb to the mid-2010s). The sample's treatment or condition label, decoded: allogeneic hematopoietic cell transplantation with graft depleted of TCRalphabeta T cells and CD19 B cells. To prepare the library, PCR was applied. Reads for this sample came from an Illumina HiSeq 2500. To normalize quantification of the TCRbeta repertoire, the TCR libraries were built with molecular barcoding that relied on unique molecular identifiers. TCRdb reprocessing: public reads trimmed at Q25 with fastp, clones called with MiXCR, in-frame beta chains kept. One record per CDR3 amino acid sequence lists the most common genes and DNA. A total of fewer than 550,000 distinct CDR3 sequences appear in this sample, over 9.5% of them only once. The top ten constitute around 2% of the sample.

The sample here was PBMCs, taken before TCRalphabeta/CD19-depleted stem cell transplant. The source is a child aged 2-9 years with inherited bone marrow failure, due to receive a stem cell transplant.

This clonotype was counted at least ten times. V is TRBV2 and J is TRBJ2-1; 7 bases fit TRBD2. The germline CDR1 and CDR2 sequences are SNHLY and FYNNEI. CDR3 length: 15 amino acids. V lost 5 bases and J lost 6; bases outside the gene matches: 10. CDR3 in DNA: TGTGCCAGCAGTACGCGACTAGCTGGGGTCAATGAGCAGTTCTTC. Amino acids: CASSTRLAGVNEQFF.

There are many counts of this clonotype. V gene TRBV29-1 combines with J gene TRBJ1-1; a weak D match, TRBD1 (6 bases). Per the germline V gene, CDR1 is SQVTM and CDR2 is ANQGSEA. This CDR3 comprises 13 residues. V was shortened by 4 bases and J by 1 base, with 10 bases between the two germline ends. As DNA, the CDR3 is TGCAGCGTTGTGGGGGGCTGGAACACTGAAGCTTTCTTT. Residues: CSVVGGWNTEAFF.

This clonotype was seen repeatedly, ten times or more. The chain carries TRBV27 and TRBJ2-1; 8 nucleotides agree with TRBD2. Trimming took 8 bases from V and 9 from J; bases not matched to a gene: 15. Looked up from germline, CDR1 is MNHEY and CDR2 is SMNVEV (reference sequence). CDR3 length equals 15 residues. The CDR3 DNA reads TGTGCCAGCTCCTACAGCGGGAGCCTCTCCGGTGAGCAGTTCTTC. This encodes CASSYSGSLSGEQFF.

This clonotype was picked up many times. The chain employs TRBV5-1 and TRBJ2-2, with TRBD1 matching over 8 bases. The junction had 5 bases not matched to a gene; V was cut back by 6 bases and J by 4 bases. The CDR3 has 14 amino acids. Germline CDR1 SGHRS, CDR2 YFSETQ. In DNA form, the CDR3 reads TGCGCCAGCACCTATACAGGGGGCACCGGGGAGCTGTTTTTT. Translated: CASTYTGGTGELFF.

This clonotype came up many times. The chain uses TRBV3-1 and TRBJ2-1; TRBD2 might be the D (6 bases). The CDR3 sequence is 15 residues long. The V gene's germline CDR1 is LGHDT and CDR2 YNNKEL (reference sequence). The V gene lost 4 bases and the J gene lost 7 bases, with 17 bases spanning the gap. CDR3 DNA sequence: TGTGCCAGCAGCCGTCCGGGACTCAACTCGAATGAGCAGTTCTTC. It is translated as CASSRPGLNSNEQFF.

Comments on this clonotype: Being one base from a much bigger clone, this may be a read error. The chain uses TRBV9 and TRBJ2-3, with D maybe TRBD2 (6 bases). The V and J ends lost 0 bases and 6 bases respectively, with 17 bases between them. The CDR3 runs to 16 residues. Germline V gives CDR1 SGDLS, CDR2 YYNGEE. This CDR3 is CASSVAGGRTWDTQYF. DNA for the CDR3: TGTGCCAGCAGCGTAGCTGGGGGGAGAACTTGGGATACGCAGTATTTT.

This chain connects TRBV5-1 to TRBJ2-1; 11 bases are a match to TRBD2. The CDR3 has 15 residues. Germline V CDR1 and CDR2: SGHRS, YFSETQ. The V segment lost 5 bases and the J segment 3 bases; nucleotides outside the gene matches: 4. In DNA, the CDR3 is TGCGCCAGCAGGCCGGGACTAGCGGACTACAATGAGCAGTTCTTC. Protein product: CASRPGLADYNEQFF.

This clonotype was recorded a few times. The CDR3 region has the DNA TGTGCCAGCAGCCAAGATCTGGCGGGACGGCCCTACTTC. Encoded protein: CASSQDLAGRPYF. V and J are TRBV3-1 and TRBJ2-7; the D gene is possibly TRBD2 (6 bases). V was cut by 0 bases and J by 13 bases, with 16 bases left in between. This CDR3 has 13 amino acids. Looked up from germline, CDR1 is LGHDT and CDR2 is YNNKEL (reference sequence).

The chain couples TRBV7-9 to TRBJ2-7; D not certain. V was trimmed by 2 bases and J by 5 bases, leaving 7 bases between them. The length of the CDR3 is 12 residues. The germline V gene encodes CDR1 SEHNR and CDR2 FQNEAQ (reference sequence). CDR3 amino acids: CASSLNYDEQYF. Written as DNA, the CDR3 is TGTGCCAGCAGCTTAAACTACGACGAGCAGTACTTC.

This clonotype was seen many times. The chain uses TRBV5-1 and TRBJ2-3; 8 bases map to TRBD1. Germline values: CDR1 SGHRS, CDR2 YFSETQ. The CDR3 covers 15 residues. The V segment lost 4 bases and the J segment 2 bases; nucleotides outside the gene matches: 6. The CDR3 here is CASSARTGNTDTQYF. DNA of the CDR3: TGCGCCAGCAGCGCAAGGACAGGGAACACAGATACGCAGTATTTT.

A single count supports this clonotype. This may be a read error: a much more frequent sequence differs by one nucleotide. This chain connects TRBV12-3 or TRBV12-4 to TRBJ2-7, with D unclear. The CDR3 is 15 residues long. CDR3 region: CARSLVTEEAYEQYF. Written as DNA, the CDR3 is TGTGCCAGAAGTTTAGTCACAGAAGAAGCCTACGAGCAGTACTTC.

The table lists this clonotype with many counts. The chain employs TRBV11-2 and TRBJ1-3, with unresolved D. Germline CDR1 reads SGHAT; CDR2 reads FQNNGV. The V end was cut by 1 base, the J end by 0 bases, with 4 bases between. The CDR3 totals 14 residues. The CDR3 nucleotides are TGTGCCAGCAGCTTAGGCTTCTCTGGAAACACCATATATTTT. This gives the protein CASSLGFSGNTIYF.

This clonotype was seen at least ten times. The CDR3 loop reads CASSLQRDTQYF. DNA for the CDR3: TGTGCCAGCAGTCTTCAGCGGGATACGCAGTATTTT. V usage is TRBV6-2 or TRBV6-3 and J usage is TRBJ2-3, with D tentatively TRBD2 (5 bases). The CDR3 has 12 amino acids. V shed 5 bases and J shed 6 bases, with 9 bases lying between them. Germline loops: CDR1 MNHEY, CDR2 SVGEGT.

This clonotype was seen a handful of times. The V and J genes are TRBV19 and TRBJ2-6; TRBD2 is a possible D gene (6 bases). The length of the CDR3 is 16 residues. V lost 6 bases to trimming and J lost 0 bases, with 12 bases between them. Germline values: CDR1 LNHDA, CDR2 SQIVND (reference sequence). CDR3 coding DNA: TGTGCCAGTAGCCCCGTGCGGGACTCTGGGGCCAACGTCCTGACTTTC. Protein product: CASSPVRDSGANVLTF.

This clonotype has a handful of counts. The chain employs TRBV7-9 and TRBJ2-1, with 7 bases matching TRBD1. V was clipped by 3 bases and J by 6 bases; unmatched bases: 8. Germline-derived CDR1 and CDR2 are SEHNR and FQNEAQ (reference sequence). This CDR3 spans 15 amino acids. CDR3 amino acids: CASSLIKGAPNEQFF. In nucleotides, the CDR3 is TGTGCCAGCAGCTTGATCAAGGGGGCCCCCAATGAGCAGTTCTTC.

This clonotype was seen repeatedly, ten times or more. This chain links TRBV29-1 with TRBJ1-5; D ambiguous. The germline V and J ends were trimmed by 8 bases and 6 bases, with 17 bases remaining between them. Germline CDR1 is SQVTM and CDR2 is ANQGSEA. The CDR3 contains 13 residues. CDR3 DNA: TGCAGCCCAAACCCCCTTAATCTTCAGCCCCAGCATTTT. Translation: CSPNPLNLQPQHF.

This clonotype appeared a few times. The chain joins TRBV19 to TRBJ1-1, with 7 bases matching TRBD1. CDR1 and CDR2 (germline): LNHDA, SQIVND (reference sequence). This CDR3 is built from 13 residues. V dropped 5 bases and J dropped 4; count of bases not matched to a gene: 4. Here the CDR3 reads CASSVDRVTEAFF. As DNA, the CDR3 is TGTGCCAGTAGTGTTGACAGGGTCACTGAAGCTTTCTTT.

This clonotype was seen repeatedly, ten times or more. The chain employs TRBV18 and TRBJ1-1; TRBD1 is a possible D gene (6 bases). The CDR3 is 16 residues long. V lost 4 bases, J lost 4 bases, and 19 bases lay in between. CDR1 and CDR2 from the germline V gene are KGHSH and LQKENI. Here the CDR3 reads CASSQAPGGGGTEAFF. CDR3 DNA sequence: TGTGCCAGCTCACAGGCCCCCGGGGGGGGCGGCACTGAAGCTTTCTTT.

This clonotype was seen only a few times. The rearrangement uses TRBV7-2 and TRBJ2-2; no firm D call. The germline gives CDR1 SGHTA, CDR2 FQGNSA. V gave up 5 bases and J gave up 6 bases, with 13 bases separating them. The CDR3 length is 14 residues. The CDR3 DNA is TGTGCCAGCAGCCCTGGCCCTGGGGCCGGGGAGCTGTTTTTT. The encoded protein is CASSPGPGAGELFF.

The chain employs TRBV11-2 and TRBJ2-2; D remains unclear. The V gene's germline CDR1 is SGHAT and CDR2 FQNNGV. The CDR3 covers 12 residues. Between the trimmed V and J ends, which lost 6 bases and 5 bases, there was a span of 7 bases. CDR3 in amino acids: CASRWPTGELFF. Here the CDR3 DNA reads TGTGCCAGCAGATGGCCTACCGGGGAGCTGTTTTTT.

This clonotype was seen at least ten times. The J gene is TRBJ1-1, the V gene TRBV12-3 or TRBV12-4; possible D gene TRBD1, 6 bases. The CDR3 is 14 amino acids. Trimming removed 6 bases at V and 0 bases at J, with 11 bases between. The CDR3 DNA follows: TGTGCCAGCAGACCGACAGGCCTGAACACTGAAGCTTTCTTT. This codes for CASRPTGLNTEAFF.

This clonotype has at least ten counts. The rearrangement joins TRBV7-2 to TRBJ2-2; 9 nucleotides line up with TRBD2. Germline trimming cut 8 bases from V and 4 bases from J; bases unmatched to any gene: 5. Germline V gives CDR1 SGHTA, CDR2 FQGNSA. The CDR3 sequence is 14 residues long. CDR3 sequence reads: CASPTSGLTGELFF. Written as DNA, the CDR3 is TGTGCCAGCCCCACTAGCGGGCTCACCGGGGAGCTGTTTTTT.

This clonotype was detected a few times. The chain employs TRBV7-6 and TRBJ2-7; a possible D gene is TRBD1 (6 bases). Trimming left V 1 base short and J 8 bases short, with 9 bases between. The CDR3 has 12 residues. Germline values: CDR1 SGHVS, CDR2 FNYEAQ. The CDR3 is CASSLDRGKQYF. In DNA, the CDR3 is TGTGCCAGCAGCTTAGATAGGGGGAAGCAGTACTTC.

There are many counts of this clonotype. This sequence joins TRBV24-1 and TRBJ2-1; possibly TRBD1 for D (6 bases). The CDR3 length is 16 residues. V lost 3 bases, J lost 7 bases, and 18 bases lay in between. CDR1 KGHDR and CDR2 SFDVKD come from the germline V gene. CDR3 region: CATSDLPGARGNEQFF. In nucleotides, the CDR3 is TGTGCCACCAGTGATCTCCCCGGGGCAAGGGGGAATGAGCAGTTCTTC.